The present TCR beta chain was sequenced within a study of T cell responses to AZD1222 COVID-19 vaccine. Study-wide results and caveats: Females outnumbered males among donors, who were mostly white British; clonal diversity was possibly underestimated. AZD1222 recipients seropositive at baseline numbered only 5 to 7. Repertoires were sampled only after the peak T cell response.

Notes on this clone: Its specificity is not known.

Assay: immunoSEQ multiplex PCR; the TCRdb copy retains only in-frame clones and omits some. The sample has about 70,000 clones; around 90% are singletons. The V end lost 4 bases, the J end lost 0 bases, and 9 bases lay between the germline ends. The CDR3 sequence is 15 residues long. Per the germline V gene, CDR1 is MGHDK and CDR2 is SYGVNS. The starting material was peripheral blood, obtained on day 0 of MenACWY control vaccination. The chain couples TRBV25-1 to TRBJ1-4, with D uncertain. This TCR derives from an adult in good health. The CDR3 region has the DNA TGTGCCAGCAGTGTTACAAGTACAACTAATGAAAAACTGTTTTTT. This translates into CASSVTSTTNEKLFF.